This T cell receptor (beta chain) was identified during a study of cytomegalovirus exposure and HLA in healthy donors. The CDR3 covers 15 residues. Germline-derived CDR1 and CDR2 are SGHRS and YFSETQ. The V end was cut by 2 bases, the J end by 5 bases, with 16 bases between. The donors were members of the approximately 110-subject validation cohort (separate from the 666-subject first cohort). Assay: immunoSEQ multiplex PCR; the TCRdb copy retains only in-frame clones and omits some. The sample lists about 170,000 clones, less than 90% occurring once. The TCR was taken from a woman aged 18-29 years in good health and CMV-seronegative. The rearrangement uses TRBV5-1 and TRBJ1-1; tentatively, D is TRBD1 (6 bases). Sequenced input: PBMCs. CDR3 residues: CASSFMTGQGTEAFF. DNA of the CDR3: TGCGCCAGCAGCTTTATGACAGGTCAAGGGACTGAAGCTTTCTTT.